Shown below are 25 T cell receptor beta chains from a single sample sequenced in a study of cytomegalovirus exposure and HLA in healthy donors. Here immunoSEQ multiplex PCR was the method, and the copy in TCRdb shows in-frame clones only, minus some. This table holds around 250,000 clones, 90% found once. The sequenced material came from PBMCs. Receptor source: a woman aged 18-29 years in good health and CMV-seronegative.

This chain connects TRBV7-9 to TRBJ1-1, with TRBD1 identical over 10 bases. The CDR3 contains 16 residues. Germline V gene sequence: CDR1 SEHNR, CDR2 FQNEAQ (reference sequence). Unmatched junction bases numbered 9, after V lost 5 bases and J lost 3 bases. This chain's CDR3 is CASSAGTGVLDTEAFF. In DNA, the CDR3 is TGTGCCAGCAGCGCTGGGACAGGGGTGTTGGACACTGAAGCTTTCTTT.

The J gene is TRBJ2-7, the V gene TRBV6-5, with a tentative D call TRBD1 (5 bases). Germline V gives CDR1 MNHEY, CDR2 SVGAGI. V was trimmed by 0 bases and J by 1 base, leaving 13 bases between them. This CDR3 contains 16 residues. CDR3 bases: TGTGCCAGCAGTTACTCATCAGGGCAACGTTCCTACGAGCAGTACTTC. This encodes CASSYSSGQRSYEQYF.

The J gene is TRBJ2-1, the V gene TRBV5-4, with 7 bases that match TRBD2. This CDR3 is 17 amino acids long. V was clipped by 1 base and J by 0 bases; unmatched bases: 7. Germline CDR1 is SGHNT and CDR2 is YYREEE (reference sequence). CDR3 sequence (DNA): TGTGCCAGCAGCTTGTCGGGCCAGCGGGGCTCCTACAATGAGCAGTTCTTC. It codes for CASSLSGQRGSYNEQFF.

V and J are TRBV4-2 and TRBJ2-4; 11 bases align to TRBD1. The junction had 11 bases not matched to a gene; V was cut back by 7 bases and J by 0 bases. The germline V gene has CDR1 LGHNA and CDR2 YNFKEQ. The length of the CDR3 is 18 residues. The CDR3 protein is CASTPGTGGTLAKNIQYF. The CDR3, as DNA: TGTGCCAGCACACCCGGGACAGGGGGGACCTTAGCCAAAAACATTCAGTACTTC.

The chain carries TRBV7-6 and TRBJ2-7; 9 bases match TRBD1. The V segment lost 8 bases and the J segment 7 bases; nucleotides outside the gene matches: 9. Germline assignment: CDR1 SGHVS and CDR2 FNYEAQ. The CDR3 sequence is 13 residues long. The CDR3 nucleotides are TGTGCCAGCGGAGTCACAGGGGGCAGGGAGCAGTACTTC. This sequence encodes CASGVTGGREQYF. Full variable domain (missing parts from reference TRBV7-6 and TRBJ2-7): GAGVSQSPRYKVTKRGQDVALRCDPISGHVSLYWYRQALGQGPEFLTYFNYEAQQDKSGLPNDRFSAERPEGSISTLTIQRTEQRDSAMYRCASGVTGGREQYFGPGTRLTVT.

The chain recombines TRBV10-3 with TRBJ2-5; maybe TRBD2 (5 bases). Trimming cost V 4 bases and J 5 bases, with 14 bases left between them. Per germline, CDR1 ENHRY and CDR2 SYGVKD. The CDR3 consists of 14 residues. Here the CDR3 reads CAISGSSVGETQYF. In nucleotides, the CDR3 is TGTGCCATCAGTGGGAGTAGCGTTGGTGAGACCCAGTACTTC.

The chain couples TRBV4-2 to TRBJ2-5; D is perhaps TRBD2 (5 bases). V lost 1 base and J 5 bases, leaving 20 bases between the germline ends. This CDR3 contains 17 residues. Germline CDR1 is LGHNA and CDR2 is YNFKEQ. The CDR3 coding sequence is TGTGCCAGCAGCCAAGTATGGTTGCCTAGCCCGGGCGAGACCCAGTACTTC. This encodes CASSQVWLPSPGETQYF.

The chain's CDR3 is CASSLGQGANTGELFF. CDR3 coding DNA: TGTGCCAGCAGCTTAGGACAGGGAGCGAACACCGGGGAGCTGTTTTTT. The chain carries TRBV7-6 and TRBJ2-2; 7 bases match TRBD1. The CDR3 is made up of 16 amino acids. The junction had 2 bases not matched to a gene; V was cut back by 1 base and J by 0 bases. Per germline, CDR1 SGHVS and CDR2 FNYEAQ.

This clone has a single count. CDR3 residues: CASPWPRPYEQYF. For the CDR3, the DNA is TGTGCTAGCCCATGGCCTAGGCCCTACGAGCAGTACTTC. The J gene is TRBJ2-7, the V gene TRBV7-7, with D hard to call. Germline V lookup: CDR1 SSHAT, CDR2 FNYEAQ (reference sequence). This CDR3 has 13 amino acids.

To note about this clone: This sample includes further DNA sequences coding for the same CDR3. The chain links TRBV2 to TRBJ2-7, with D maybe TRBD1 (5 bases). Germline V gene data show CDR1 as SNHLY and CDR2 as FYNNEI. V lost 5 bases and J 4 bases, leaving 15 bases between the germline ends. The CDR3 has 14 residues. CDR3: CASSSETSGYEQYV. The DNA of the CDR3 is TGTGCCAGCAGTTCCGAAACATCAGGGTACGAGCAGTACGTC.

In this sample, this clone turned up once. CDR3 nucleotide sequence: TGTGCCAGCAGTTTAGCCCGGTATCAGCCCCAGCATTTT. Translated: CASSLARYQPQHF. The J gene is TRBJ1-5, the V gene TRBV27; D gene ambiguous. The CDR3 extends over 13 amino acids. Trimming took 2 bases from V and 5 from J, leaving 7 bases between them. Germline V CDR1 and CDR2: MNHEY, SMNVEV (reference sequence).

The chain has TRBV7-2 and TRBJ2-5; TRBD2 matches 9 bases. Losses at the gene ends were 1 base for V and 5 bases for J; bases not matched to a gene: 5. The CDR3 extends over 15 amino acids. Germline CDR1 is SGHTA and CDR2 is FQGNSA. CDR3: CASSLGAGGWETQYF. DNA for the CDR3: TGTGCCAGCAGCTTAGGAGCGGGGGGCTGGGAGACCCAGTACTTC. Together with reference TRBV7-2 and TRBJ2-5, the CDR3 gives the full variable domain: GAGVSQSPSNKVTEKGKDVELRCDPISGHTALYWYRQSLGQGLEFLIYFQGNSAPDKSGLPSDRFSAERTGGSVSTLTIQRTQQEDSAVYLCASSLGAGGWETQYFGPGTRLLVL.

The chain joins TRBV5-1 to TRBJ2-1; TRBD2 matches 14 bases. The germline gives CDR1 SGHRS, CDR2 YFSETQ. This CDR3 comprises 17 residues. J was trimmed by 7 bases and V by 4 bases; bases with no gene match: 10. CDR3 residues: CASSRTSGGFGGNEQFF. CDR3 coding DNA: TGCGCCAGCAGCCGGACTAGCGGGGGGTTCGGCGGGAATGAGCAGTTCTTC.

The rearrangement links TRBV2 to TRBJ2-7, with TRBD1 as a possible D gene (5 bases). From germline, CDR1 is SNHLY and CDR2 FYNNEI. The CDR3 extends over 16 amino acids. V lost 4 bases and J lost 1, with 17 bases in between. CDR3 bases: TGTGCCAGCAGTGCCTCGGCAGGGATGGGTTCCTACGAGCAGTACGTC. Translation: CASSASAGMGSYEQYV.

CDR3 in amino acids: CASSPYRGGGAGTQYF. CDR3 DNA sequence: TGTGCCAGCAGCCCTTACCGAGGGGGGGGCGCAGGGACCCAGTACTTC. J is TRBJ2-5 and V is TRBV7-9; maybe TRBD2 (7 bases). Germline loops: CDR1 SEHNR, CDR2 FQNEAQ (reference sequence). This CDR3 region has 16 residues. Trimming took off 5 bases at V and 7 bases at J, with 23 bases between the two ends. The whole variable domain, remainder taken from reference TRBV7-9 and TRBJ2-5, is DTGVSQNPRHKITKRGQNVTFRCDPISEHNRLYWYRQTLGQGPEFLTYFQNEAQLEKSRLLSDRFSAERPKGSFSTLEIQRTEQGDSAMYLCASSPYRGGGAGTQYFGPGTRLLVL.

V is TRBV7-9 and J is TRBJ1-6; 8 nucleotides match TRBD1. CDR3 length: 15 amino acids. V lost 5 bases to trimming and J lost 5 bases; unmatched junction nucleotides: 5. Looked up from germline, CDR1 is SEHNR and CDR2 is FQNEAQ (reference sequence). CDR3 in DNA: TGTGCCAGCAGCATAGGACAGGGCAATAATTCACCCCTCCACTTT. Amino acids: CASSIGQGNNSPLHF.

The V and J genes are TRBV7-6 and TRBJ2-2, with D perhaps matching TRBD2 (5 bases). The CDR3 sequence is 16 residues long. V lost 2 bases and J lost 7, with 17 bases in between. The germline V gene encodes CDR1 SGHVS and CDR2 FNYEAQ. CDR3 residues: CASSLSGPGINGELFF. The CDR3, as DNA: TGTGCCAGCAGCTTATCTGGTCCCGGGATCAACGGGGAGCTGTTTTTT.

V usage is TRBV7-8 and J usage is TRBJ1-2, with 8 bases that match TRBD1. Germline-derived CDR1 and CDR2 are SGHVS and FQNEAQ. Trimming removed 1 base from V and 4 bases from J; junction bases left unmatched: 5. The CDR3 consists of 15 residues. The CDR3 DNA is TGTGCCAGCAGCTTAGGACAGGGGACCTTCTATGGCTACACCTTC. Its protein is CASSLGQGTFYGYTF.

This clone showed up just once. The chain is built from TRBV10-1 and TRBJ2-1; 10 positions match TRBD2. Germline V gene sequence: CDR1 WNHNN, CDR2 SYGVQD (reference sequence). The V and J ends lost 5 bases and 7 bases, in that order; junction bases with no gene match: 8. The length of the CDR3 is 15 residues. This CDR3 reads CASSKAGGLGNEQFF. DNA of the CDR3: TGCGCCAGCAGTAAAGCGGGGGGGCTTGGTAATGAGCAGTTCTTC.

The rearrangement uses TRBV4-1 and TRBJ1-5; D is perhaps TRBD1 (6 bases). This CDR3 has 20 residues. V dropped 0 bases and J dropped 1 base, with 22 bases sitting between them. In germline, CDR1 is MGHRA, CDR2 YSYEKL. The CDR3 sequence is CASSQDRRQAGGVSNQPQHF. CDR3 bases: TGCGCCAGCAGCCAAGACCGTAGACAGGCAGGTGGCGTGAGCAATCAGCCCCAGCATTTT.

The rearrangement uses TRBV18 and TRBJ2-7; 9 nucleotides line up with TRBD1. CDR3 length equals 16 residues. CDR1 is KGHSH and CDR2 is LQKENI in the germline V gene. J gave up 1 base and V 4 bases, and 8 bases lay outside the gene matches. CDR3 sequence reads: CASSLTRDRASYEQYF. The CDR3 region has the DNA TGTGCCAGCTCACTGACCCGGGACAGGGCTTCCTACGAGCAGTACTTC.

V and J are TRBV18 and TRBJ1-5; D is undetermined. The CDR3 has 15 residues. Germline CDR1 KGHSH, CDR2 LQKENI. V was trimmed by 2 bases and J by 4 bases, leaving 12 bases between them. CDR3 loop: CASSPTQVLNQPQHF. The CDR3 DNA reads TGTGCCAGCTCACCAACGCAGGTGTTGAATCAGCCCCAGCATTTT.

The chain recombines TRBV5-8 with TRBJ2-1, with D possibly TRBD2 on 5 matching bases. CDR1 is SGHTS, CDR2 YDEGEE, per germline. The CDR3 has 15 residues. V lost 0 bases to trimming and J lost 5 bases, with 12 bases between them. The CDR3 DNA sequence: TGTGCCAGCAGCTTGGCCGACTATTATGACAATGAGCAGTTCTTC. It yields the protein CASSLADYYDNEQFF.

The chain carries TRBV2 and TRBJ2-7; TRBD2 aligns across 8 bases. The CDR3 covers 14 residues. Per the germline V gene, CDR1 is SNHLY and CDR2 is FYNNEI. Trimming at V came to 8 bases and at J to 2 bases, leaving 8 bases not matched to a gene. CDR3 region: CASQRGSTTYEQYF. The DNA of the CDR3 is TGTGCCAGCCAGCGGGGGAGTACGACCTACGAGCAGTACTTC. Variable domain in full (rest from reference TRBV2 and TRBJ2-7): EPEVTQTPSHQVTQMGQEVILRCVPISNHLYFYWYRQILGQKVEFLVSFYNNEISEKSEIFDDQFSVERPDGSNFTLKIRSTKLEDSAMYFCASQRGSTTYEQYFGPGTRLTVT.

This chain links TRBV29-1 with TRBJ1-3; TRBD1 agrees at 10 bases. This CDR3 is 13 amino acids long. J was trimmed by 4 bases and V by 7 bases; bases with no gene match: 4. CDR1 is SQVTM, CDR2 ANQGSEA, per germline. Here the CDR3 reads CSALTGGGNTIYF. CDR3 coding DNA: TGCAGCGCCCTGACAGGGGGCGGAAACACCATATATTTT.